Included here is one TCR beta chain sequence, with context. Its antigen remains unidentified. Different DNA sequences within this sample yield the same CDR3. Using immunoSEQ multiplex PCR, the repertoire was profiled, and TCRdb retains in-frame clones only, with some absent. The sample yields just over 2,000,000 clones, 85% to 95% seen once. This entry is derived from a study of shared clonotypes between healthy human individuals. Regarding the study as a whole: Relative to clonotypes present in all four donors, those not shared had lower generation probabilities. A limitation of the genetic and exposure-history diversity represented arose from few donors. The authors expected sequencing depth to affect clonotype sharing among donors.

V was clipped by 2 bases and J by 1 base; unmatched bases: 3. CDR1 and CDR2 (germline): SGHRS, YFSETQ. This CDR3 has 16 residues. The sequence derives from a man aged 18-30 years in good health. V and J are TRBV5-1 and TRBJ2-3; 11 bases match TRBD2. Sequencing was done on a sample of naive CD4+ T cells sorted from blood. Subset meaning: CD45RA+ positively selected. In nucleotides, the CDR3 is TGCGCCAGCAGCTTAACGACTAGCGGGGGCACAGATACGCAGTATTTT. This sequence encodes CASSLTTSGGTDTQYF.